The 6 T cell receptor beta chains listed next were all sequenced from one sample in a study of cytomegalovirus exposure and HLA in healthy donors (TCRdb year 2017). The library was obtained by the immunoSEQ multiplex PCR assay. The multiplex PCR relied on a mix of 60 forward primers for TCR Vbeta segments and 13 reverse primers for TCR Jbeta segments. TCRdb took this table from immuneACCESS and kept in-frame rearrangements with V and J called. Such tables lack part of the clones; where checked against another copy, unresolved V genes explain under half of the gap, and the rest is unexplained. The sample records approximately 170,000 clones, approximately 71% of which are singletons. The top ten constitute about 5% of the sample. The specimen sequenced was PBMCs. The receptors were gathered from a woman between 18 and 30 years old in good health and CMV-seropositive.

The J gene is TRBJ1-6, the V gene TRBV4-1; D might be TRBD1 (6 bases). Germline CDR1 and CDR2: MGHRA and YSYEKL. V was cut by 1 base and J by 13 bases, with 11 bases left in between. CDR3 size: 13 residues. CDR3 protein: CASSQVPGVPLHF. The CDR3 DNA is TGCGCCAGCAGCCAAGTGCCAGGGGTTCCCCTCCACTTT.

V and J are TRBV4-1 and TRBJ2-1, with D perhaps TRBD1 (6 bases). The V gene's germline CDR1 is MGHRA and CDR2 YSYEKL. CDR3 length: 14 residues. V was cut by 5 bases and J by 4 bases, with 12 bases left in between. CDR3 nucleotide sequence: TGCGCCAGCAGCTCTGGACAGATTTACAATGAGCAGTTCTTC. Protein product: CASSSGQIYNEQFF.

The chain has TRBV6-5 and TRBJ1-5; perhaps TRBD1 as D (5 bases). The CDR3 runs 14 residues. Trimming stripped 7 bases from V and 0 bases from J, with 10 bases between. CDR1 is MNHEY and CDR2 is SVGAGI in the germline V gene. The CDR3 bases are TGTGCCAGCAAGTCCGACAGTAGCAATCAGCCCCAGCATTTT. Residues: CASKSDSSNQPQHF.

The rearrangement uses TRBV6-5 and TRBJ2-3, with a possible D match to TRBD2 (6 bases). There are 15 residues in the CDR3. V lost 2 bases, J lost 6 bases, and 15 bases lay in between. The V gene's germline CDR1 is MNHEY and CDR2 SVGAGI. The CDR3 DNA follows: TGTGCCAGCAGTTACAACTGGAGGGAAGCTGATACGCAGTATTTT. Its translation is CASSYNWREADTQYF.

The chain combines TRBV7-8 with TRBJ1-1; D gene ambiguous. The V end was cut by 5 bases, the J end by 0 bases, with 13 bases between. Germline V CDR1 and CDR2: SGHVS, FQNEAQ. The CDR3 contains 15 residues. CDR3 DNA: TGTGCCAGCAGCCCAGCTAGCCAGGTGAACACTGAAGCTTTCTTT. As protein: CASSPASQVNTEAFF.

The chain carries TRBV2 and TRBJ2-7; TRBD2 aligns across 14 bases. This CDR3 spans 18 amino acids. Germline V gene sequence: CDR1 SNHLY, CDR2 FYNNEI. The trim removed 5 bases at V and 0 bases at J, leaving 9 bases unmatched. CDR3 bases: TGTGCCAGCAGTCGAAGCGGGACTAGCGGGGGCCTCTCCTACGAGCAGTACTTC. Its translation: CASSRSGTSGGLSYEQYF.